The sample holds a few counts of the clone carrying this TCR beta chain. Its antigen is undetermined. This specimen belongs to a study of cytomegalovirus exposure and HLA in healthy donors. Whole-study findings and limits: In a later analysis, HLA-associated TCR beta chains were more clonally expanded than equally common others. Prior analysis indicated that the majority of TCR beta V segments exhibited productivity approximately 87% or approximately 30% of the time. In a later analysis, a genetic analysis reported fewer productive-TCR N-insertions in an Asian-associated ancestry cluster than the cohort average.

With 4 bases clipped from V and 0 bases from J, the junction kept 8 bases outside the gene matches. Per germline, CDR1 MNHEY and CDR2 SMNVEV (reference sequence). The CDR3 loop spans 17 amino acids. Vbeta (60) and Jbeta (13) primers were used in the PCR. Assay: immunoSEQ multiplex PCR; the TCRdb copy retains only in-frame clones and omits some. The sample records about 120,000 clones, approximately 80% being singletons. Sequencing was done on a sample of PBMCs. This rearrangement joins TRBV27 to TRBJ2-7, with 11 bases lining up with TRBD2. This TCR was recovered from a man under 40 in good health and CMV-seropositive. CDR3 loop: CASSWASGGRSSYEQYF. CDR3 nucleotide sequence: TGTGCCAGCAGTTGGGCTAGCGGGGGGCGCAGCTCCTACGAGCAGTACTTC.